This T cell receptor beta chain is from a study of blood T cell repertoires in COVID-19. Libraries were prepared by immunoSEQ multiplex PCR; TCRdb keeps only in-frame clonotypes and omits some of them. The sample contains tens of thousands of clones, approximately 90% of which appear only once. The TCR sequence derives from a human donor in a cohort sampled during active COVID-19. Sequencing was performed on peripheral blood.

The CDR3 here is CASSERLAGLSYEQYF. The CDR3 DNA is TGCGCCAGCAGCGAAAGACTAGCGGGCCTCTCCTACGAGCAGTACTTC. The chain has TRBV4-1 and TRBJ2-7; TRBD2 matches at 10 bases. The CDR3 sequence is 16 residues long. With 5 bases clipped from V and 0 bases from J, the junction kept 7 bases outside the gene matches. Per the germline V gene, CDR1 is MGHRA and CDR2 is YSYEKL.